This T cell receptor (beta chain) was recorded in a study of cytomegalovirus exposure and HLA in healthy donors. For this clone: Its antigen is not identified.

Study-wide findings and caveats: Later genetic work tied a missense DCLRE1C variant to beta-chain V and J trimming. Associated with HLA alleles at 0.05 false discovery rate in a later analysis were about 17,000 TCR beta sequences.

Every donor was a healthy person donating bone marrow. Germline lookup yields CDR1 LNHDA and CDR2 SQIVND (reference sequence). This CDR3 contains 15 residues. V was pared by 5 bases and J by 4 bases, with 15 bases between. Amplification used 60 Vbeta primers and 13 Jbeta primers. The table came from immunoSEQ multiplex PCR; TCRdb's copy has only in-frame clones and leaves some out. The table shows roughly 240,000 clones, with roughly 78% occurring only once. This chain uses TRBV19 with TRBJ1-3, with a weak D call TRBD1 (5 bases). The sequencing sample was made of PBMCs. The TCR was taken from a boy younger than 18 in good health and CMV-seronegative. The CDR3 region is CASSDLRGTGNTIYF. CDR3 bases: TGTGCCAGTAGTGATTTGCGGGGGACCGGAAACACCATATATTTT.